Sequencing of this T cell receptor (beta chain) was carried out in a study of blood T cell repertoires in COVID-19. The CDR3 extends over 13 amino acids. V lost 6 bases, J lost 5 bases, and 4 bases stayed unmatched. Clones were sequenced by immunoSEQ multiplex PCR, and TCRdb holds only the in-frame ones, with some missing. This table has hundreds of thousands of clones, roughly nine tenths appearing once. V usage is TRBV12-3 or TRBV12-4 and J usage is TRBJ1-1, with 9 bases identical to TRBD1. The origin of this receptor is a man aged 55 to 70 who had recovered from COVID-19. The material sequenced was peripheral blood. The CDR3 loop is CASSRGQGTEAFF. Here the CDR3 DNA reads TGTGCCAGCAGCCGAGGACAGGGGACTGAAGCTTTCTTT.